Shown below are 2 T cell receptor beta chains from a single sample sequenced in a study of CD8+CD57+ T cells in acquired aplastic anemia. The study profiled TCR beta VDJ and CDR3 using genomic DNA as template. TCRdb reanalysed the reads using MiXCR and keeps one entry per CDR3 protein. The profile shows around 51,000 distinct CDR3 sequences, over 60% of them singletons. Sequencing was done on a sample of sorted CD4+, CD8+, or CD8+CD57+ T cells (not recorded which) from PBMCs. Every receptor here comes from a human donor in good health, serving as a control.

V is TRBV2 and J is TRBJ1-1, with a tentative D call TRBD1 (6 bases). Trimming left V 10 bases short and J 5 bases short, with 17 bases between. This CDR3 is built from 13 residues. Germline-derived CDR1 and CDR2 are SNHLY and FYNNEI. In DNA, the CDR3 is TGTGCCAACAGCAGGGGACATGAAACTGAAGCTTTCTTT. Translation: CANSRGHETEAFF.

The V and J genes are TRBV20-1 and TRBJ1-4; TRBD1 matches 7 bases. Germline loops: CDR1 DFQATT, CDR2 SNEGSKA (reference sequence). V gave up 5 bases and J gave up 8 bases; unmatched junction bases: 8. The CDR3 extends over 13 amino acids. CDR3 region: CSALQGSVEKLFF. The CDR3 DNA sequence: TGCAGTGCTCTACAGGGGAGCGTGGAAAAACTGTTTTTT.